Given below is one T cell receptor (beta chain) in context. What it binds is unknown. These data originate in a study of cytomegalovirus exposure and HLA in healthy donors. Study results and caveats: Most TCR beta V segments were productive about 87% or about 30% of the time in an earlier analysis. In a later analysis, TCR beta V- and J-gene trimming was associated with a missense DCLRE1C variant.

The CDR3 is 14 residues long. From germline, CDR1 is SGHTA and CDR2 FQGTGA. With 4 bases clipped from V and 4 bases from J, the junction kept 4 bases outside the gene matches. 13 Jbeta primers and 60 Vbeta primers were used for the PCR. TCRdb's table, derived via immunoSEQ multiplex PCR, lists solely in-frame clones and lacks some. Of 100,000 or so clones listed, 75% were seen once; the top ten hold about 10%. The sequenced material came from PBMCs. This TCR derives from a man aged 50 or older in good health and CMV-seronegative. The chain combines TRBV7-3 with TRBJ2-3, with 8 bases matching TRBD2. The CDR3 region has the DNA TGTGCCAGCAGCTCGGGGGGGGAGTCAGATACGCAGTATTTT. Translation gives CASSSGGESDTQYF. The variable domain in full, completed from reference TRBV7-3 and TRBJ2-3, reads GAGVSQTPSNKVTEKGKYVELRCDPISGHTALYWYRQSLGQGPEFLIYFQGTGAADDSGLPNDRFFAVRPEGSVSTLKIQRTERGDSAVYLCASSSGGESDTQYFGPGTRLTVL.